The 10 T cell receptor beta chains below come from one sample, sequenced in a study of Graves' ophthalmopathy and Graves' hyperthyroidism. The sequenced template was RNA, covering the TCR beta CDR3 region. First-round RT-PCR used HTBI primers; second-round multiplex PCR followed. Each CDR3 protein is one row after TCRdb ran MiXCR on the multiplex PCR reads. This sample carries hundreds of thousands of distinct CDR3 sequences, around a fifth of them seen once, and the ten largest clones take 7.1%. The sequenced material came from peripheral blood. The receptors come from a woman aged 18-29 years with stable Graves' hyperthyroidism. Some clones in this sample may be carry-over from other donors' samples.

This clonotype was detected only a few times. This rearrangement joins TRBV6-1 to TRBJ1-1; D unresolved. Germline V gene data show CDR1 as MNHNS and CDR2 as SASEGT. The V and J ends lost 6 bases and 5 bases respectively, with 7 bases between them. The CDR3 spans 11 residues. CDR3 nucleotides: TGTGCCAGCAGCCGCGAAACTGAAGCTTTCTTT. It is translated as CASSRETEAFF.

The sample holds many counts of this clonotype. The CDR3 reads CASRSAGQGNQPQHF. DNA of the CDR3: TGTGCCAGCAGGTCAGCGGGTCAGGGGAACCAGCCCCAGCATTTT. The chain employs TRBV12-3 or TRBV12-4 and TRBJ1-5; a weak D match, TRBD1 (6 bases). V gave up 6 bases and J gave up 7 bases, with 19 bases separating them. The CDR3 extends over 15 amino acids.

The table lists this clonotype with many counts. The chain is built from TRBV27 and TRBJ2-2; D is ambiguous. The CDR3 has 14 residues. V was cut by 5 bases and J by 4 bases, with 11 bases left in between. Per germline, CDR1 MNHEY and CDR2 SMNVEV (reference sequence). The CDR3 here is CASSPPPGTGELFF. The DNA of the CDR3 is TGTGCCAGCAGTCCCCCCCCCGGCACCGGGGAGCTGTTTTTT.

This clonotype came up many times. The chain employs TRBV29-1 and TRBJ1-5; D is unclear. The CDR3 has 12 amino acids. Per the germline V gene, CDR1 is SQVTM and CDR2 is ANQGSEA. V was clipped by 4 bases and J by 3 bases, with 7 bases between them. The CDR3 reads CSVGEFNQPQHF. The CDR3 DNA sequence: TGCAGCGTTGGAGAATTCAATCAGCCCCAGCATTTT.

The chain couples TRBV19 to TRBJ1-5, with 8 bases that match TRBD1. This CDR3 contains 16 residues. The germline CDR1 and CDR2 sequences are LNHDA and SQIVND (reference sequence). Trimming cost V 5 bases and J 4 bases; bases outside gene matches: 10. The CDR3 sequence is CASSAYRGALNQPQHF. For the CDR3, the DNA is TGTGCCAGTAGTGCGTACAGGGGGGCCCTTAATCAGCCCCAGCATTTT. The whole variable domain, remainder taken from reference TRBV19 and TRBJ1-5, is DGGITQSPKYLFRKEGQNVTLSCEQNLNHDAMYWYRQDPGQGLRLIYYSQIVNDFQKGDIAEGYSVSREKKESFPLTVTSAQKNPTAFYLCASSAYRGALNQPQHFGDGTRLSIL.

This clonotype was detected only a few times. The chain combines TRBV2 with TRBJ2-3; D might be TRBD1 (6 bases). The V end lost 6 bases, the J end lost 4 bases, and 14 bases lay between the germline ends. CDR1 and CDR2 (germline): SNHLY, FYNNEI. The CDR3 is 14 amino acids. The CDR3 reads CASRASAGADTQYF. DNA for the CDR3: TGTGCCAGCAGGGCTTCGGCAGGGGCAGATACGCAGTATTTT.

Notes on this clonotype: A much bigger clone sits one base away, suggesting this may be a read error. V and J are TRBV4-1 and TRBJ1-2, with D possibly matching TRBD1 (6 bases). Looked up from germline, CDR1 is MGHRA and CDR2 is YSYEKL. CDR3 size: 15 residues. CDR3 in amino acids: CASSQVTGNYYGCTF. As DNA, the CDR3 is TGCGCCAGCAGCCAAGTAACAGGGAACTACTATGGCTGCACCTTC.

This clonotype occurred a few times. The CDR3 coding sequence is TGTGCCACCAGCCCACCCAGGGGGCGGTATGGCTACACCTTC. As protein: CATSPPRGRYGYTF. This chain joins TRBV15 and TRBJ1-2; the match to TRBD1 covers 8 bases. CDR1 and CDR2 from the germline V gene are LNHNV and YYDKDF (reference sequence). V shed 5 bases, J shed 5 bases, and the junction held 7 bases outside the gene matches. The CDR3 has 14 amino acids.

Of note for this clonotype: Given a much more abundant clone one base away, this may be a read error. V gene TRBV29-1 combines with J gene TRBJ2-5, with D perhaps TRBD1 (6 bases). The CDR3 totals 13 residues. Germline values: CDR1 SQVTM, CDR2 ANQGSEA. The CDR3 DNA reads TGCAGCGTTGAAGATCCGGGTAGGGGACACCAGAACTTC. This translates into CSVEDPGRGHQNF.

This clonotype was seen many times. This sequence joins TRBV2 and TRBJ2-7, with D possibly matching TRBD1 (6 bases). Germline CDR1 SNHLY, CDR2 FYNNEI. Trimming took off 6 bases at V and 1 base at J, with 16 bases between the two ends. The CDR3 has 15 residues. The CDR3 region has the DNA TGTGCCAGCAGCCTCCGACAGGCCGATTCCTACGAGCAGTACTTC. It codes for CASSLRQADSYEQYF.